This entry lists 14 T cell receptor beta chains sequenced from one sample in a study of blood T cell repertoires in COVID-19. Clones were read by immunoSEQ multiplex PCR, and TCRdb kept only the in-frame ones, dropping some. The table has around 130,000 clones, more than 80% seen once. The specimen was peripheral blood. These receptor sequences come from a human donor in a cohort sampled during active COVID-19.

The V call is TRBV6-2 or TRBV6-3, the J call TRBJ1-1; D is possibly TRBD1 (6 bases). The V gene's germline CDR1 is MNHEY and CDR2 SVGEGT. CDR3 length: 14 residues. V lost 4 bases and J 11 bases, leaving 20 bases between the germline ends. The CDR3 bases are TGTGCCAGCAGTTTCCGGGACATAACATTTAGGGCTTTCTTT. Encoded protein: CASSFRDITFRAFF.

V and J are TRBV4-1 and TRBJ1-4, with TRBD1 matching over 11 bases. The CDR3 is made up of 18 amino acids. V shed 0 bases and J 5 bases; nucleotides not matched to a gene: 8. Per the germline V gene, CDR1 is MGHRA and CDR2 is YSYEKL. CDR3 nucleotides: TGCGCCAGCAGCCAAGATCGGACAGGGGGCAGGGGGAATGAAAAACTGTTTTTT. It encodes CASSQDRTGGRGNEKLFF.

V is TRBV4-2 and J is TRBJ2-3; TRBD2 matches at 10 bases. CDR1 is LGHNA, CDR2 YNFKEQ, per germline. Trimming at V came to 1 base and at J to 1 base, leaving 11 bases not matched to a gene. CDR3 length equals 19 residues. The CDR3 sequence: CASSQAKTSGASGTDTQYF. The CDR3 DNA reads TGTGCCAGCAGCCAAGCTAAAACTAGCGGGGCTTCGGGCACAGATACGCAGTATTTT.

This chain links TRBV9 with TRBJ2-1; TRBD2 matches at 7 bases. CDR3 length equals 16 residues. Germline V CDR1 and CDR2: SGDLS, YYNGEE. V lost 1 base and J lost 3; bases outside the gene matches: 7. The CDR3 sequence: CASSVSDSGYYNEQFF. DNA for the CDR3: TGTGCCAGCAGCGTAAGCGATAGCGGGTACTACAATGAGCAGTTCTTC.

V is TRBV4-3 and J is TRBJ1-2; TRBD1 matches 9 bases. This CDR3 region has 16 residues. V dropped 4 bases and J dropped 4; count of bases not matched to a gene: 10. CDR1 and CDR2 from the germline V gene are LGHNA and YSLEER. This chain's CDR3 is CASSRHQQGAGYGYTF. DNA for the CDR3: TGCGCCAGCAGCCGGCACCAACAGGGGGCGGGCTATGGCTACACCTTC.

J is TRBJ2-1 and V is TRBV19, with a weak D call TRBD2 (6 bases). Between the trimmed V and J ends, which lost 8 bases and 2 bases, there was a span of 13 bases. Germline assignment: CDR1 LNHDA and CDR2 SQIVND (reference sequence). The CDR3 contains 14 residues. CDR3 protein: CASLRGGAYNEQFF. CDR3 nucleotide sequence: TGTGCCAGTTTAAGGGGAGGCGCCTACAATGAGCAGTTCTTC.

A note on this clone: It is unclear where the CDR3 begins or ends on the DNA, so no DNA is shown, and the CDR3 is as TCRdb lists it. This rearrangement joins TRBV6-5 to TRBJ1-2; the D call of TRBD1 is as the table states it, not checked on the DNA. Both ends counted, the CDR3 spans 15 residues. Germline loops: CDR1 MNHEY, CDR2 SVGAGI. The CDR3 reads CASSTSGQGHGSYTF.

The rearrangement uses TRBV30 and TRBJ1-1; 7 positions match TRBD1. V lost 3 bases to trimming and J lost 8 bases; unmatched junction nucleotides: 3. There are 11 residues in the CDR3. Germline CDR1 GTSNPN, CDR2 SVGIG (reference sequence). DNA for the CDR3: TGTGCCTGGAGGGAGGACAGGGAAGCTTTCTTT. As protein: CAWREDREAFF.

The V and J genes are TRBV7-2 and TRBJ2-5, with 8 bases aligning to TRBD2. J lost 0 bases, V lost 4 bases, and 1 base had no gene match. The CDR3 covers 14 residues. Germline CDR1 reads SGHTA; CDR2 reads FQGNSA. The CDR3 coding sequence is TGTGCCAGCAGCTCTAGCGGGTACCAAGAGACCCAGTACTTC. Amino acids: CASSSSGYQETQYF.

This CDR3 reads CASSTGGLGTEAFF. CDR3 in DNA: TGTGCCAGCAGTACAGGGGGCCTCGGCACTGAAGCTTTCTTT. The chain joins TRBV6-5 to TRBJ1-1, with TRBD1 identical over 9 bases. CDR1 and CDR2 from the germline V gene are MNHEY and SVGAGI. V trimming: 5 bases; J trimming: 4 bases; junction bases outside the gene matches: 5. The CDR3 covers 14 residues.

CDR3 in amino acids: CAGQNTSGEQYV. The CDR3 coding sequence is TGTGCCGGACAGAACACCTCGGGGGAGCAGTACGTC. The chain links TRBV6-5 to TRBJ2-7, with a weak D call TRBD1 (6 bases). The germline V and J ends were trimmed by 11 bases and 7 bases, with 18 bases remaining between them. The CDR3 extends over 12 amino acids. The germline gives CDR1 MNHEY, CDR2 SVGAGI.

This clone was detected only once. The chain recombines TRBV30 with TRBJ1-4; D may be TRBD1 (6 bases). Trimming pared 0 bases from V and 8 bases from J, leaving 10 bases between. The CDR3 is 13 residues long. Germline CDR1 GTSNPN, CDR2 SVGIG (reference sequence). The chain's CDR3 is CAWSVEGVEKLFF. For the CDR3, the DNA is TGTGCCTGGAGTGTAGAGGGGGTCGAAAAACTGTTTTTT.

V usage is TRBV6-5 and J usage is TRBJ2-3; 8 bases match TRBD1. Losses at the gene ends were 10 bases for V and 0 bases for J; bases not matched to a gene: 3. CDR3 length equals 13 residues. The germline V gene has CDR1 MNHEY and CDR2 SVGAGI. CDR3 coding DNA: TGTGCCACTCGGACAGGGAGCACAGATACGCAGTATTTT. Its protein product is CATRTGSTDTQYF.

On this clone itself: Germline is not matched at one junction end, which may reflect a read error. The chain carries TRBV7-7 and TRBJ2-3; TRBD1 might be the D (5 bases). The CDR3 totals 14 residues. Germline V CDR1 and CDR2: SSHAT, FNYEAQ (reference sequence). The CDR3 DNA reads TGTGCTAGCAGCTTAAGCAGGGTCGCAGATACGCAGTATTTT. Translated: CASSLSRVADTQYF.